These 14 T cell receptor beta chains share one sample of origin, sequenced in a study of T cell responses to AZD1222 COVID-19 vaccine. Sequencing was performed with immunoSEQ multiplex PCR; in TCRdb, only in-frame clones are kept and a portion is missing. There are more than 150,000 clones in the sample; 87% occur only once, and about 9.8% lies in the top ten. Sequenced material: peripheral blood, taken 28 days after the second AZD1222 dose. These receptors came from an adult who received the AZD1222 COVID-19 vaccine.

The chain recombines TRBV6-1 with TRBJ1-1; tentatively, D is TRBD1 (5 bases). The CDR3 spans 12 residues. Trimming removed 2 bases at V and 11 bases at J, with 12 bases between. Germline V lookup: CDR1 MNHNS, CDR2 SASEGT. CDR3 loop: CASSESGLVAFF. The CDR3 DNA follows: TGTGCCAGCAGTGAATCAGGGCTGGTGGCTTTCTTT.

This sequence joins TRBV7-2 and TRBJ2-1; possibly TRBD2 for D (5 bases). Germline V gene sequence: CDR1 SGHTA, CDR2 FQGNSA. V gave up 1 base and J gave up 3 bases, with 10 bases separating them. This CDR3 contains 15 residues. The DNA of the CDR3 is TGTGCCAGCAGCTTAGAACCTGGAGGCTACAATGAGCAGTTCTTC. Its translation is CASSLEPGGYNEQFF.

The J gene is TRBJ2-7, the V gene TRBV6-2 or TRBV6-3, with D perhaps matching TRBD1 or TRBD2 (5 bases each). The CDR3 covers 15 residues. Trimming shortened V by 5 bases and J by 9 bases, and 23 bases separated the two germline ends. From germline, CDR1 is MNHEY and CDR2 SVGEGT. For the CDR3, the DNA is TGTGCCAGCAGTCCGGGGACGGAACTTTTACGAGGGCAGTACTTC. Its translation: CASSPGTELLRGQYF.

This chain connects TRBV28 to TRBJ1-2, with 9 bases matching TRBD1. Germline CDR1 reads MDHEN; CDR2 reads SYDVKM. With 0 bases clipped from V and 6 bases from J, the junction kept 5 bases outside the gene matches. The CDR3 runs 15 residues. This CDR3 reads CASSLWTGGLHGYTF. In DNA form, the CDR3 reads TGTGCCAGCAGTTTATGGACAGGGGGATTGCATGGCTACACCTTC.

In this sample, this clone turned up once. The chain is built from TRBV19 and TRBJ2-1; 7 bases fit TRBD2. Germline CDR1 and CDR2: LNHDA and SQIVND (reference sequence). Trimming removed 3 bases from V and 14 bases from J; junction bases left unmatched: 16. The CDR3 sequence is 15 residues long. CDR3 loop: CASSIGAGEGDLEFF. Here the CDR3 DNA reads TGTGCCAGTAGTATTGGGGCGGGAGAGGGCGATTTAGAGTTCTTC.

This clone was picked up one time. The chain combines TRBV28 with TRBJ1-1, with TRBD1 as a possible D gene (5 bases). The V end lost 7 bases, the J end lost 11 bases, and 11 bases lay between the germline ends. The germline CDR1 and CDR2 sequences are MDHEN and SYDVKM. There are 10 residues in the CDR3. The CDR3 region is CASTRGEAFF. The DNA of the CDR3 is TGTGCCAGCACCCGAGGGGAGGCTTTCTTT.

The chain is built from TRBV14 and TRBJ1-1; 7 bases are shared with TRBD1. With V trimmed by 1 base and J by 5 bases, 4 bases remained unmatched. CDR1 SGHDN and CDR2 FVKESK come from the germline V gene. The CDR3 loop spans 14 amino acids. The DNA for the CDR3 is TGTGCCAGCAGCCAAGTGACAGGGCGAACTGAAGCTTTCTTT. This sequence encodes CASSQVTGRTEAFF.

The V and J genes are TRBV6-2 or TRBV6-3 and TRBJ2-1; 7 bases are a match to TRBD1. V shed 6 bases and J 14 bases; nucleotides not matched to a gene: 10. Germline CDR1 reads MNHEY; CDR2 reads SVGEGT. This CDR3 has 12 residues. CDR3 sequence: CASSDLFDREFF. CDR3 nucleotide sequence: TGTGCCAGCAGCGACCTCTTCGACAGGGAGTTCTTC.

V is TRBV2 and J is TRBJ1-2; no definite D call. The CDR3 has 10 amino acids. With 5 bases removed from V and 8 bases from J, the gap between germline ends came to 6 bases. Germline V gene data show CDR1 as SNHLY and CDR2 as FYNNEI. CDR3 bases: TGTGCCAGCAGTTCCACCGGCTACACCTTC. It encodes CASSSTGYTF.

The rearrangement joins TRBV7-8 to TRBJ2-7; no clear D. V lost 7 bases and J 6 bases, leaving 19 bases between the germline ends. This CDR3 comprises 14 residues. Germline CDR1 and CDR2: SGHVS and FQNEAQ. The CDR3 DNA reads TGTGCCAGCACCCACGGTGGGGATTTGGCCGAGCAGTACTTC. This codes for CASTHGGDLAEQYF. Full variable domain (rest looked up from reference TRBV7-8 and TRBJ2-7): GAGVSQSPRYKVAKRGQDVALRCDPISGHVSLFWYQQALGQGPEFLTYFQNEAQLDKSGLPSDRFFAERPEGSVSTLKIQRTQQEDSAVYLCASTHGGDLAEQYFGPGTRLTVT.

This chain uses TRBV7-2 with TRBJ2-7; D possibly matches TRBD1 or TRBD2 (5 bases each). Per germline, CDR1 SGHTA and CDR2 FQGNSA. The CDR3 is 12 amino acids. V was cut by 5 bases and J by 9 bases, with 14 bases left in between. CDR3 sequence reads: CASSPGQSMQYF. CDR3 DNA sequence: TGTGCCAGCAGCCCGGGGCAGTCGATGCAGTACTTC.

The CDR3 loop reads CASSHGGETQYF. DNA for the CDR3: TGTGCCAGCAGCCACGGGGGGGAGACCCAGTACTTC. The J gene is TRBJ2-5, the V gene TRBV3-1 (or the pseudogene TRBV3-2); 7 bases agree with TRBD2. With 3 bases clipped from V and 5 bases from J, the junction kept 0 bases outside the gene matches. Germline values: CDR1 LGHDT, CDR2 YNNKEL (reference sequence). The CDR3 is made up of 12 amino acids.

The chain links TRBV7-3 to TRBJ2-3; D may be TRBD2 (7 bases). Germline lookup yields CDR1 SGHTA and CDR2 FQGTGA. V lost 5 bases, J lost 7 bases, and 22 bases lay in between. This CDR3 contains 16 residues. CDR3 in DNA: TGTGCCAGCAGCCTAATCGGGGGGCGGGATGAATATACGCAGTATTTT. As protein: CASSLIGGRDEYTQYF. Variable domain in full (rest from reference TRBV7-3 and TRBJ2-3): GAGVSQTPSNKVTEKGKYVELRCDPISGHTALYWYRQSLGQGPEFLIYFQGTGAADDSGLPNDRFFAVRPEGSVSTLKIQRTERGDSAVYLCASSLIGGRDEYTQYFGPGTRLTVL.

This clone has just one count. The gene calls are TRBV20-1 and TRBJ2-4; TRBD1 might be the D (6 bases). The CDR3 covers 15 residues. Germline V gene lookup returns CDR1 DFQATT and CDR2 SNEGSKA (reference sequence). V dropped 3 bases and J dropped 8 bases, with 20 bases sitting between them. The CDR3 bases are TGCAGTGCTAGTTCAACACAGGGTCGTAGGGACATTCAGTACTTC. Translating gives CSASSTQGRRDIQYF.